The 8 T cell receptor beta chains below were found in one sample sequenced in a study of OX40 agonist ivuxolimab in advanced cancers. TCRdb's copy holds only in-frame clones and misses some; the assay was immunoSEQ multiplex PCR. The repertoire holds 50,000 to 80,000 clones, with around four fifths as singletons. Sequenced material: CD4+ or CD8+ T cells sorted from blood, taken in a trial of the OX40 agonist ivuxolimab. Receptors originate from an adult with an advanced solid tumor such as melanoma, head and neck, liver or kidney cancer.

The chain uses TRBV19 and TRBJ1-6, with 9 bases matching TRBD1. After removal of 3 bases from V and 7 bases from J, the junction contained 7 bases not matched to a gene. CDR3 size: 16 residues. Germline CDR1 LNHDA, CDR2 SQIVND (reference sequence). The CDR3 here is CASSMGPTGGNSPLHF. The CDR3 DNA reads as TGTGCCAGTAGTATGGGGCCGACAGGGGGGAATTCACCCCTCCACTTT.

This clone has a handful of counts. The gene calls are TRBV29-1 and TRBJ1-2; D unclear. The V end lost 4 bases, the J end lost 5 bases, and 5 bases lay between the germline ends. Looked up from germline, CDR1 is SQVTM and CDR2 is ANQGSEA. This CDR3 spans 10 amino acids. For the CDR3, the DNA is TGCAGCGTTGGAGAGTATGGCTACACCTTC. Amino acid sequence: CSVGEYGYTF.

V usage is TRBV6-5 and J usage is TRBJ2-7; 8 nucleotides line up with TRBD2. The CDR3 has 13 amino acids. J gave up 7 bases and V 4 bases, and 6 bases lay outside the gene matches. CDR1 is MNHEY, CDR2 SVGAGI, per germline. The CDR3 nucleotides are TGTGCCAGCAGTTCCCTACTAGCGGTTGAGCAGTACTTC. It codes for CASSSLLAVEQYF.

This clone was counted a single time. V gene TRBV7-9 combines with J gene TRBJ1-2, with a weak D call TRBD1 (5 bases). Germline V gene sequence: CDR1 SEHNR, CDR2 FQNEAQ (reference sequence). The ends were cut back, 2 bases at V and 4 bases at J, with 8 bases in the middle. The CDR3 totals 13 residues. The CDR3 sequence: CASSLRGPYGYTF. Written as DNA, the CDR3 is TGTGCCAGCAGCTTAAGGGGTCCCTATGGCTACACCTTC.

The chain is built from TRBV27 and TRBJ1-1, with 8 bases identical to TRBD1. Per germline, CDR1 MNHEY and CDR2 SMNVEV (reference sequence). This CDR3 has 14 residues. Trimming cost V 7 bases and J 1 base; bases outside gene matches: 5. CDR3 region: CASKRQGTNTEAFF. The DNA of the CDR3 is TGTGCCAGCAAGAGACAGGGGACGAACACTGAAGCTTTCTTT.

This chain uses TRBV7-9 with TRBJ2-5; TRBD2 is a possible D gene (5 bases). The CDR3 runs to 16 residues. Trimming took off 4 bases at V and 0 bases at J, with 15 bases between the two ends. CDR1 and CDR2 (germline): SEHNR, FQNEAQ (reference sequence). In nucleotides, the CDR3 is TGTGCCAGCAGCTCTCCCCCGGGATACAACCAAGAGACCCAGTACTTC. Translated, it gives CASSSPPGYNQETQYF.

The V gene is TRBV6-6, the J gene TRBJ2-3; a weak D match, TRBD2 (5 bases). CDR1 is MNHNY, CDR2 SVGAGI, per germline (reference sequence). V lost 2 bases and J lost 5, with 17 bases in between. The CDR3 has 16 residues. The CDR3 bases are TGTGCCAGCAGTTACCTCACTCGTCTAGGGAGAGATACGCAGTATTTT. Its protein product is CASSYLTRLGRDTQYF.

The rearrangement links TRBV5-6 to TRBJ1-3; no clear D. V lost 1 base to trimming and J lost 4 bases, with 12 bases between them. The CDR3 is 15 residues long. CDR1 is SGHDT and CDR2 is YYEEEE in the germline V gene. CDR3 loop: CASSLIGGTGNTIYF. CDR3 bases: TGTGCCAGCAGCTTGATCGGCGGAACCGGAAACACCATATATTTT.